What follows are 12 T cell receptor beta chains derived from one specimen sequenced in a study of blood T cell repertoires in COVID-19. TCRdb's table, derived via immunoSEQ multiplex PCR, lists solely in-frame clones and lacks some. The profile shows around 170,000 clones, under 90% of them singletons. Specimen: peripheral blood. The receptors were gathered from a young man with active or convalescent COVID-19.

The chain combines TRBV7-3 with TRBJ2-5; D is unclear. The V gene's germline CDR1 is SGHTA and CDR2 FQGTGA. This CDR3 region has 13 residues. Trimming stripped 5 bases from V and 2 bases from J, with 9 bases between. CDR3 nucleotides: TGTGCCAGCAGCCGGTCCGGGCAAGAGACCCAGTACTTC. Protein: CASSRSGQETQYF.

The CDR3 protein is CATRGPRTSRDEQFF. The CDR3 DNA reads TGTGCCACCAGGGGCCCCCGGACTAGCAGGGATGAGCAGTTCTTC. V and J are TRBV24-1 and TRBJ2-1, with TRBD2 matching over 8 bases. The germline CDR1 and CDR2 sequences are KGHDR and SFDVKD. CDR3 size: 15 residues. The J segment lost 8 bases and the V segment lost 7 bases, leaving 12 bases of the junction unmatched.

V gene TRBV6-6 combines with J gene TRBJ2-2, with no clear D. The CDR3 runs to 16 residues. V lost 7 bases and J 4 bases, leaving 19 bases between the germline ends. Germline lookup yields CDR1 MNHNY and CDR2 SVGAGI (reference sequence). CDR3 loop: CASTRSLAASTGELFF. The DNA of the CDR3 is TGTGCCAGCACTCGATCTCTGGCAGCGAGCACCGGGGAGCTGTTTTTT.

The genes are TRBV6-5 and TRBJ1-1; the D is unclear. This CDR3 has 16 residues. Germline CDR1 and CDR2: MNHEY and SVGAGI. The V end was cut by 0 bases, the J end by 4 bases, with 15 bases between. CDR3 sequence reads: CASSYSSSILTTEAFF. CDR3 bases: TGTGCCAGCAGTTACTCGAGCTCGATTCTTACCACTGAAGCTTTCTTT.

The CDR3 region is CASTLDRRDEQYV. The CDR3 DNA sequence: TGTGCCAGCACCCTCGACCGGAGGGACGAGCAGTACGTC. The rearrangement uses TRBV5-4 and TRBJ2-7; TRBD2 might be the D (6 bases). V lost 6 bases and J lost 5, with 15 bases in between. The CDR3 length is 13 residues. CDR1 and CDR2 from the germline V gene are SGHNT and YYREEE (reference sequence).

This sequence joins TRBV9 and TRBJ1-4; D call uncertain. Trimming pared 0 bases from V and 8 bases from J, leaving 5 bases between. Germline V gene data show CDR1 as SGDLS and CDR2 as YYNGEE. The CDR3 runs to 12 residues. CDR3: CASSVGEEKLFF. CDR3 bases: TGTGCCAGCAGCGTAGGGGAGGAAAAACTGTTTTTT.

The CDR3 DNA follows: TGTGCCAGCAGTTACAATCAGGGCGGAACCACTGAAGCTTTCTTT. Protein sequence: CASSYNQGGTTEAFF. The chain employs TRBV6-5 and TRBJ1-1; tentative D call: TRBD1 (5 bases). The CDR3 runs to 15 residues. Per the germline V gene, CDR1 is MNHEY and CDR2 is SVGAGI. V lost 2 bases and J 4 bases, leaving 14 bases between the germline ends.

The CDR3 is CASRGTGGAYGYTF. The DNA for the CDR3 is TGTGCCAGCCGCGGGACGGGGGGCGCCTATGGCTACACCTTC. This rearrangement joins TRBV28 to TRBJ1-2; a possible D gene is TRBD1 (6 bases). The CDR3 contains 14 residues. The V end was cut by 8 bases, the J end by 4 bases, with 17 bases between. CDR1 is MDHEN, CDR2 SYDVKM, per germline.

The table lists this clone with a count of one. The chain combines TRBV14 with TRBJ2-2; weak D call: TRBD1 (6 bases). The CDR3 consists of 15 residues. CDR1 is SGHDN and CDR2 is FVKESK in the germline V gene. Trimming took off 0 bases at V and 4 bases at J, with 9 bases between the two ends. The CDR3 DNA reads as TGTGCCAGCAGCCAAGAGTACAGGGTCACCGGGGAGCTGTTTTTT. Translated, it gives CASSQEYRVTGELFF.

The chain links TRBV11-2 to TRBJ2-7, with D tentatively TRBD2 (5 bases). V dropped 6 bases and J dropped 5 bases, with 14 bases sitting between them. CDR1 SGHAT and CDR2 FQNNGV come from the germline V gene. The CDR3 totals 13 residues. CDR3 nucleotide sequence: TGTGCCAGCAGATCGGGGAGAGCAGACGAGCAGTACTTC. It translates to CASRSGRADEQYF. The full variable domain, completed using reference TRBV11-2 and TRBJ2-7, is EAGVAQSPRYKIIEKRQSVAFWCNPISGHATLYWYQQILGQGPKLLIQFQNNGVVDDSQLPKDRFSAERLKGVDSTLKIQPAKLEDSAVYLCASRSGRADEQYFGPGTRLTVT.

J is TRBJ2-1 and V is TRBV4-1, with 16 nucleotides matching TRBD2. From germline, CDR1 is MGHRA and CDR2 YSYEKL. Trimming took 3 bases from V and 9 from J; bases not matched to a gene: 8. The CDR3 runs 17 residues. The CDR3 reads CASSHHGTSGGGSEQFF. The CDR3 region has the DNA TGCGCCAGCAGCCACCACGGGACTAGCGGGGGGGGTAGTGAGCAGTTCTTC.

This chain joins TRBV6-5 and TRBJ1-6; D possibly corresponds to TRBD1 (5 bases). The germline gives CDR1 MNHEY, CDR2 SVGAGI. The V end lost 6 bases, the J end lost 7 bases, and 16 bases lay between the germline ends. The CDR3 covers 15 residues. CDR3 residues: CASRIREAPNSPLHF. DNA for the CDR3: TGTGCCAGCAGAATCAGGGAGGCACCAAATTCACCCCTCCACTTT.